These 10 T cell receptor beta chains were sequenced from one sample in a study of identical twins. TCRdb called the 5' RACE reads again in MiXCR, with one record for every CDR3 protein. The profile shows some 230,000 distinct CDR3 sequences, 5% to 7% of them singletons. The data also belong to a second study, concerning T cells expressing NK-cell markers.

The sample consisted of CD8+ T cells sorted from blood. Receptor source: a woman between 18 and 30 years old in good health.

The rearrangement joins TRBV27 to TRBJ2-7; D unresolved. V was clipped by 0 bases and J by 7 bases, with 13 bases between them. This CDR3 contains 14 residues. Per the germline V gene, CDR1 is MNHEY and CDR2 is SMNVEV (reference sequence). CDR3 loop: CASSLSPDLGEQYF. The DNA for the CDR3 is TGTGCCAGCAGTTTATCCCCGGACCTGGGGGAGCAGTACTTC.

CDR3 DNA: TGTGCCAGCAGCCCGACCAAGAACGAGCAGTACTTC. As protein: CASSPTKNEQYF. The chain recombines TRBV7-8 with TRBJ2-7; D is unclear. From germline, CDR1 is SGHVS and CDR2 FQNEAQ. The CDR3 consists of 12 residues. Trimming cost V 5 bases and J 5 bases, with 10 bases left between them.

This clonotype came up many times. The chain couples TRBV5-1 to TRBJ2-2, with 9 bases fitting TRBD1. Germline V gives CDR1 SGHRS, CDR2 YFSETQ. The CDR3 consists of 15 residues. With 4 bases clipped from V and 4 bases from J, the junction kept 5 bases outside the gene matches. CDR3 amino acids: CASSENRGRTGELFF. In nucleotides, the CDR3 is TGCGCCAGCAGCGAAAACAGGGGGCGCACCGGGGAGCTGTTTTTT.

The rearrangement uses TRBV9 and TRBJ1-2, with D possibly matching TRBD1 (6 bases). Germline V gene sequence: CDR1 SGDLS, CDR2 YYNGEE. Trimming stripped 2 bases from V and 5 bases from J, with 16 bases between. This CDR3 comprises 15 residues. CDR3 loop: CASSVDGMGAYGYTF. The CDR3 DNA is TGTGCCAGCAGCGTCGACGGAATGGGGGCATATGGCTACACCTTC.

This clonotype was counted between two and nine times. The CDR3 spells CASSLTGWGETQYF. As DNA, the CDR3 is TGTGCCAGCAGCCTGACAGGGTGGGGAGAGACCCAGTACTTC. The chain carries TRBV3-1 and TRBJ2-5; 7 bases map to TRBD1. The germline V gene encodes CDR1 LGHDT and CDR2 YNNKEL (reference sequence). V dropped 4 bases and J dropped 4; count of bases not matched to a gene: 6. This CDR3 is built from 14 residues.

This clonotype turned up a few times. The CDR3, as DNA: TGTGCCAGCAGCCCGATCACTAGCGGCCTAAGCAATGAGCAGTTCTTC. Translated: CASSPITSGLSNEQFF. The gene calls are TRBV13 and TRBJ2-1; the match to TRBD2 covers 8 bases. CDR1 and CDR2 (germline): PRHDT, FYEKMQ (reference sequence). This CDR3 spans 16 amino acids. V gave up 5 bases and J gave up 6 bases; unmatched junction bases: 12. The whole variable domain, remainder taken from reference TRBV13 and TRBJ2-1, is AAGVIQSPRHLIKEKRETATLKCYPIPRHDTVYWYQQGPGQDPQFLISFYEKMQSDKGSIPDRFSAQQFSDYHSELNMSSLELGDSALYFCASSPITSGLSNEQFFGPGTRLTVL.

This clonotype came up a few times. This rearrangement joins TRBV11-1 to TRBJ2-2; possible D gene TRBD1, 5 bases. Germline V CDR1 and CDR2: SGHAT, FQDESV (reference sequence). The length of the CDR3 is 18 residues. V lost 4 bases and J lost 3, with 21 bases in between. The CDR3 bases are TGTGCCAGCAGCTCCCCCCCCTCGTGGCGACAGCACACCGGGGAGCTGTTTTTT. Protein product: CASSSPPSWRQHTGELFF. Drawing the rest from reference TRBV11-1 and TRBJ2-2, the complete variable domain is EAEVAQSPRYKITEKSQAVAFWCDPISGHATLYWYRQILGQGPELLVQFQDESVVDDSQLPKDRFSAERLKGVDSTLKIQPAELGDSAMYLCASSSPPSWRQHTGELFFGEGSRLTVL.

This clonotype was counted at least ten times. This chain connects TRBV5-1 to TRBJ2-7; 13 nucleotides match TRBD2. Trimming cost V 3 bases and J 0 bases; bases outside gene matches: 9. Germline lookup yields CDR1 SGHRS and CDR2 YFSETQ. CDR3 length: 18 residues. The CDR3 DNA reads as TGCGCCAGCAGCTCGAACGGGACTAGCGGGGTCAGCTCCTACGAGCAGTACTTC. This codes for CASSSNGTSGVSSYEQYF.

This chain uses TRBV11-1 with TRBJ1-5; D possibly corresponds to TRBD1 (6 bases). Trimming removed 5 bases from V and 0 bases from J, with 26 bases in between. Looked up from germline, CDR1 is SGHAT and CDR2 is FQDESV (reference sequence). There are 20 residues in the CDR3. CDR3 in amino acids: CASSPRVRQGSQYSNQPQHF. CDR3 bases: TGTGCCAGCAGCCCTAGAGTTCGGCAGGGGAGTCAGTATAGCAATCAGCCCCAGCATTTT.

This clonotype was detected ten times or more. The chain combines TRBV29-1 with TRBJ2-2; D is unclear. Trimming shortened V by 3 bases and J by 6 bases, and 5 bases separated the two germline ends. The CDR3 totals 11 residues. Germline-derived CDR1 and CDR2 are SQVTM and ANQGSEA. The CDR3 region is CSVEVSGELFF. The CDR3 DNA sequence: TGCAGCGTTGAGGTTTCCGGGGAGCTGTTTTTT.